Following are 26 T cell receptor beta chains from one sample sequenced in a study of blood T cell repertoires in COVID-19. TCRdb keeps only in-frame clones here, not all; method: immunoSEQ multiplex PCR. The sample yields around 160,000 clones, approximately 93% seen once. Sequencing was done on a sample of peripheral blood. The receptor source for this set is a woman aged 55-75 years with COVID-19, enrolled during active disease.

This clone has a handful of counts. This chain uses TRBV7-3 with TRBJ2-1; D is unclear. Germline loops: CDR1 SGHTA, CDR2 FQGTGA. This CDR3 spans 13 amino acids. Trimming took 5 bases from V and 7 from J, leaving 12 bases between them. This CDR3 reads CASSPSTVNEQFF. The CDR3 nucleotides are TGTGCCAGCAGCCCAAGTACGGTTAATGAGCAGTTCTTC.

V gene TRBV19 combines with J gene TRBJ2-7; perhaps TRBD2 as D (5 bases). The V end was cut by 8 bases, the J end by 0 bases, with 20 bases between. Germline values: CDR1 LNHDA, CDR2 SQIVND (reference sequence). There are 16 residues in the CDR3. The CDR3 loop is CASSSLGRESSYEQYF. The CDR3 region has the DNA TGTGCCAGTTCCTCCTTGGGCCGGGAAAGCTCCTACGAGCAGTACTTC.

J is TRBJ1-2 and V is TRBV12-5; D is uncertain. The length of the CDR3 is 15 residues. V was trimmed by 5 bases and J by 2 bases, leaving 15 bases between them. Germline values: CDR1 LGHNT, CDR2 FRNRAP. Written as DNA, the CDR3 is TGTGCTAGTGGTCCCCCTCGGGAAGCGAACTATGGCTACACCTTC. Its protein product is CASGPPREANYGYTF.

This chain joins TRBV2 and TRBJ2-7, with D perhaps TRBD2 (6 bases). Germline assignment: CDR1 SNHLY and CDR2 FYNNEI. The germline V and J ends were trimmed by 5 bases and 0 bases, with 17 bases remaining between them. The CDR3 consists of 16 residues. CDR3 in amino acids: CASSPNLRGTSYEQYF. The CDR3, as DNA: TGTGCCAGCAGTCCGAACTTACGGGGGACCTCCTACGAGCAGTACTTC. Full variable domain (remainder filled in from reference TRBV2 and TRBJ2-7): EPEVTQTPSHQVTQMGQEVILRCVPISNHLYFYWYRQILGQKVEFLVSFYNNEISEKSEIFDDQFSVERPDGSNFTLKIRSTKLEDSAMYFCASSPNLRGTSYEQYFGPGTRLTVT.

The chain couples TRBV6-5 to TRBJ2-3; 7 bases agree with TRBD2. This CDR3 is built from 16 residues. The germline CDR1 and CDR2 sequences are MNHEY and SVGAGI. V shed 2 bases and J 2 bases; nucleotides not matched to a gene: 7. CDR3 sequence (DNA): TGTGCCAGCAGTTACATTCCGCGGGGGTCCACAGATACGCAGTATTTT. Protein product: CASSYIPRGSTDTQYF.

The rearrangement links TRBV12-3 or TRBV12-4 to TRBJ1-5; perhaps TRBD1 as D (5 bases). The CDR3 is made up of 13 amino acids. Trimming took off 8 bases at V and 6 bases at J, with 14 bases between the two ends. This CDR3 is CASGGTQSQPQHF. The CDR3 DNA follows: TGTGCCAGCGGCGGGACCCAGAGTCAGCCCCAGCATTTT.

This rearrangement joins TRBV7-6 to TRBJ1-3; D is undetermined. V gave up 1 base and J gave up 0 bases, with 10 bases separating them. Germline V gene lookup returns CDR1 SGHVS and CDR2 FNYEAQ. The CDR3 runs to 16 residues. Written as DNA, the CDR3 is TGTGCCAGCAGCTTAGAGTTTCGGGGCTCTGGAAACACCATATATTTT. This sequence encodes CASSLEFRGSGNTIYF.

The chain couples TRBV10-3 to TRBJ2-3; 10 bases are shared with TRBD1. The CDR3 totals 19 residues. In germline, CDR1 is ENHRY, CDR2 SYGVKD. V was clipped by 2 bases and J by 0 bases; unmatched bases: 11. CDR3: CAISEHAGTGDHSTDTQYF. The CDR3 coding sequence is TGTGCCATCAGTGAGCATGCCGGGACAGGGGACCATAGCACAGATACGCAGTATTTT.

This chain connects TRBV3-1 (or the pseudogene TRBV3-2) to TRBJ1-1; TRBD1 aligns across 8 bases. Germline V CDR1 and CDR2: LGHDT, YNNKEL (reference sequence). Losses at the gene ends were 0 bases for V and 4 bases for J; bases not matched to a gene: 10. The CDR3 totals 17 residues. CDR3 in DNA: TGTGCCAGCAGCCAAGATCGGACAGGGACGGGCTCCACTGAAGCTTTCTTT. Protein product: CASSQDRTGTGSTEAFF.

The chain combines TRBV7-2 with TRBJ2-5; 11 positions agree with TRBD2. After removal of 3 bases from V and 4 bases from J, the junction contained 4 bases not matched to a gene. CDR3 length equals 15 residues. The germline CDR1 and CDR2 sequences are SGHTA and FQGNSA. CDR3 in amino acids: CASSLLGLAGETQYF. The DNA of the CDR3 is TGTGCCAGCAGCTTGCTCGGACTAGCGGGAGAGACCCAGTACTTC.

This chain joins TRBV19 and TRBJ2-3; TRBD1 matches at 8 bases. Looked up from germline, CDR1 is LNHDA and CDR2 is SQIVND (reference sequence). The ends lost 8 bases at V and 2 bases at J; junction bases unmatched: 6. The length of the CDR3 is 14 residues. The CDR3 DNA is TGTGCCAGTGCAGGACAGGGACCCACAGATACGCAGTATTTT. Translating gives CASAGQGPTDTQYF.

In this sample, this clone turned up once. The V call is TRBV7-6, the J call TRBJ2-1, with 11 bases identical to TRBD2. This CDR3 comprises 16 residues. Trimming removed 5 bases from V and 7 bases from J; junction bases left unmatched: 10. Germline-derived CDR1 and CDR2 are SGHVS and FNYEAQ. CDR3 region: CASSLAASGGWNEQFF. CDR3 DNA: TGTGCCAGCAGCCTTGCCGCTAGCGGGGGGTGGAATGAGCAGTTCTTC. Filled out from reference TRBV7-6 and TRBJ2-1, the complete variable domain reads GAGVSQSPRYKVTKRGQDVALRCDPISGHVSLYWYRQALGQGPEFLTYFNYEAQQDKSGLPNDRFSAERPEGSISTLTIQRTEQRDSAMYRCASSLAASGGWNEQFFGPGTRLTVL.

This chain connects TRBV5-1 to TRBJ2-7, with 10 bases lining up with TRBD1. Germline assignment: CDR1 SGHRS and CDR2 YFSETQ. V trimming: 3 bases; J trimming: 0 bases; junction bases outside the gene matches: 3. This CDR3 contains 15 residues. Here the CDR3 reads CASSSGQGVSYEQYF. CDR3 nucleotide sequence: TGCGCCAGCAGCTCAGGACAGGGGGTCTCCTACGAGCAGTACTTC. The full variable domain, rest sourced from reference TRBV5-1 and TRBJ2-7, is KAGVTQTPRYLIKTRGQQVTLSCSPISGHRSVSWYQQTPGQGLQFLFEYFSETQRNKGNFPGRFSGRQFSNSRSEMNVSTLELGDSALYLCASSSGQGVSYEQYFGPGTRLTVT.

This chain uses TRBV4-1 with TRBJ2-3; D possibly corresponds to TRBD2 (6 bases). CDR1 is MGHRA and CDR2 is YSYEKL in the germline V gene. The V end lost 10 bases, the J end lost 3 bases, and 23 bases lay between the germline ends. The CDR3 sequence is 16 residues long. The CDR3 loop reads CATRGLLYGGTDTQYF. CDR3 in DNA: TGCGCCACCCGAGGATTACTGTATGGGGGGACAGATACGCAGTATTTT.

This clone appeared once. The chain uses TRBV12-5 and TRBJ1-2; 7 bases align to TRBD1. With V trimmed by 2 bases and J by 8 bases, 11 bases remained unmatched. The V gene's germline CDR1 is LGHNT and CDR2 FRNRAP. CDR3 length equals 15 residues. CDR3 protein: CASGLSYRGTPGYTF. Here the CDR3 DNA reads TGTGCTAGTGGTTTGAGTTACAGGGGCACTCCCGGCTACACCTTC.

J is TRBJ2-7 and V is TRBV5-1, with 8 bases identical to TRBD1. Germline CDR1 reads SGHRS; CDR2 reads YFSETQ. V lost 4 bases to trimming and J lost 6 bases; unmatched junction nucleotides: 6. The CDR3 is 13 residues long. CDR3 in amino acids: CASSLRQGSEQYF. CDR3 bases: TGCGCCAGCAGCCTCCGACAGGGGTCCGAGCAGTACTTC. The variable domain in full, completed from reference TRBV5-1 and TRBJ2-7, reads KAGVTQTPRYLIKTRGQQVTLSCSPISGHRSVSWYQQTPGQGLQFLFEYFSETQRNKGNFPGRFSGRQFSNSRSEMNVSTLELGDSALYLCASSLRQGSEQYFGPGTRLTVT.

This chain links TRBV11-2 with TRBJ2-3; D uncertain. CDR1 and CDR2 (germline): SGHAT, FQNNGV. V was pared by 1 base and J by 0 bases, with 17 bases between. CDR3 size: 18 residues. CDR3 loop: CASSLVFLAADSTDTQYF. CDR3 nucleotide sequence: TGTGCCAGCAGCTTAGTTTTCCTCGCGGCTGATAGCACAGATACGCAGTATTTT. Complete variable domain (other parts from reference TRBV11-2 and TRBJ2-3): EAGVAQSPRYKIIEKRQSVAFWCNPISGHATLYWYQQILGQGPKLLIQFQNNGVVDDSQLPKDRFSAERLKGVDSTLKIQPAKLEDSAVYLCASSLVFLAADSTDTQYFGPGTRLTVL.

The chain carries TRBV5-1 and TRBJ1-2, with 8 positions matching TRBD1. Looked up from germline, CDR1 is SGHRS and CDR2 is YFSETQ. V lost 2 bases and J lost 1; bases outside the gene matches: 13. CDR3 size: 18 residues. DNA for the CDR3: TGCGCCAGCAGCTTCGGCCGTGGAACAGGGGGTTTTAACTATGGCTACACCTTC. This gives the protein CASSFGRGTGGFNYGYTF.

This sequence joins TRBV20-1 and TRBJ2-3; 9 nucleotides match TRBD1. V trimming: 3 bases; J trimming: 3 bases; junction bases outside the gene matches: 10. CDR3 size: 16 residues. CDR1 and CDR2 (germline): DFQATT, SNEGSKA (reference sequence). The CDR3 DNA reads TGCAGTGCTAGTCTAACAGGGGGCGCCGGGACAGATACGCAGTATTTT. It codes for CSASLTGGAGTDTQYF.

The rearrangement joins TRBV10-3 to TRBJ2-3; 7 bases align to TRBD1. From germline, CDR1 is ENHRY and CDR2 SYGVKD. The CDR3 consists of 16 residues. Trimming cost V 9 bases and J 2 bases; bases outside gene matches: 14. CDR3 in amino acids: CAMRDSNIKPTDTQYF. CDR3 nucleotides: TGTGCCATGAGGGACAGCAACATCAAACCCACAGATACGCAGTATTTT.

As regards this clone: The same CDR3 can be traced to other DNA sequences in this sample. V is TRBV11-2 and J is TRBJ2-7; tentative D call: TRBD1 (5 bases). Germline CDR1 SGHAT, CDR2 FQNNGV. The CDR3 is 15 residues long. Trimming took 5 bases from V and 0 from J, leaving 14 bases between them. CDR3 protein: CASSPLQVSSYEQYF. The CDR3 DNA sequence: TGTGCCAGCAGCCCGCTACAGGTGAGCTCCTACGAGCAGTACTTC.

Here the CDR3 DNA reads TGTGCCAGCAAAGAGACAGGCAATCAGCCCCAGCATTTT. It is translated as CASKETGNQPQHF. The chain employs TRBV6-5 and TRBJ1-5, with a possible D match to TRBD1 (5 bases). Trimming cost V 7 bases and J 2 bases, with 9 bases left between them. This CDR3 is built from 13 residues. Looked up from germline, CDR1 is MNHEY and CDR2 is SVGAGI.

The genes are TRBV28 and TRBJ1-1; tentatively, D is TRBD1 (6 bases). CDR1 is MDHEN and CDR2 is SYDVKM in the germline V gene. The germline V and J ends were trimmed by 6 bases and 1 base, with 12 bases remaining between them. This CDR3 region has 14 residues. Written as DNA, the CDR3 is TGTGCCAGCAGGACGACAGGACAGAACACTGAAGCTTTCTTT. Translating gives CASRTTGQNTEAFF.

The chain joins TRBV27 to TRBJ1-1; D remains ambiguous. Trimming left V 2 bases short and J 2 bases short, with 9 bases between. The CDR3 spans 14 residues. CDR1 and CDR2 (germline): MNHEY, SMNVEV (reference sequence). The CDR3 protein is CASSLQYTNTEAFF. CDR3 DNA: TGTGCCAGCAGTTTACAGTACACAAACACTGAAGCTTTCTTT.

This chain connects TRBV9 to TRBJ2-3, with 11 bases lining up with TRBD2. This CDR3 spans 16 amino acids. Germline V gene data show CDR1 as SGDLS and CDR2 as YYNGEE. V dropped 2 bases and J dropped 2; count of bases not matched to a gene: 4. The DNA for the CDR3 is TGTGCCAGCAGCGTTTTAGCGGGGGGGCTCACAGATACGCAGTATTTT. Its translation: CASSVLAGGLTDTQYF. Using reference TRBV9 and TRBJ2-3 for the parts outside the CDR3, the full variable domain is DSGVTQTPKHLITATGQRVTLRCSPRSGDLSVYWYQQSLDQGLQFLIQYYNGEERAKGNILERFSAQQFPDLHSELNLSSLELGDSALYFCASSVLAGGLTDTQYFGPGTRLTVL.

This clone was seen only once. V and J are TRBV10-2 and TRBJ2-2; D is uncertain. Trimming removed 3 bases from V and 0 bases from J, with 8 bases in between. Germline CDR1 reads WSHSY; CDR2 reads SAAADI. The CDR3 sequence is 15 residues long. The CDR3 coding sequence is TGCGCCAGCAGTGACCTCAGTGCGAACACCGGGGAGCTGTTTTTT. Encoded protein: CASSDLSANTGELFF.